This T cell receptor (beta chain) was retrieved from a study of cytomegalovirus exposure and HLA in healthy donors. For the study at large: Most donors, around 81% of around 400 genotyped, fell in the Caucasian-associated ancestry cluster.

The study sampled nominally healthy donors, though unrecorded immune exposures were likely. Germline CDR1 is SGHTA and CDR2 is FQGTGA. The CDR3 covers 13 residues. Germline trimming cut 9 bases from V and 7 bases from J; bases unmatched to any gene: 10. The PCR had 60 Vbeta and 13 Jbeta primers. Generated by immunoSEQ multiplex PCR, the TCRdb table keeps only in-frame clones and is missing some. Here the sample spans approximately 150,000 clones, approximately 71% being singletons. The chain is built from TRBV7-3 and TRBJ2-5; TRBD1 aligns across 8 bases. Material: PBMCs. This sequence originates from a man in his thirties or forties in good health and CMV-seropositive. The CDR3 nucleotides are TGTGCCAGTAGGACAGGGCCCACCTCGACCCAGTACTTC. Residues: CASRTGPTSTQYF. Full variable domain (missing parts from reference TRBV7-3 and TRBJ2-5): GAGVSQTPSNKVTEKGKYVELRCDPISGHTALYWYRQSLGQGPEFLIYFQGTGAADDSGLPNDRFFAVRPEGSVSTLKIQRTERGDSAVYLCASRTGPTSTQYFGPGTRLLVL.